The 24 T cell receptor beta chains below were found in one sample sequenced in a study of blood T cell repertoires in COVID-19. Libraries were prepared by immunoSEQ multiplex PCR; TCRdb keeps only in-frame clonotypes and omits some of them. The sample contains about 38,000 clones, roughly 87% of which appear only once. Specimen: peripheral blood. These receptors came from a human donor in a cohort sampled during active COVID-19.

The J gene is TRBJ2-5, the V gene TRBV24-1, with 7 bases lining up with TRBD1. CDR3 size: 14 residues. J lost 5 bases, V lost 7 bases, and 9 bases had no gene match. From germline, CDR1 is KGHDR and CDR2 SFDVKD. The CDR3 nucleotides are TGTGCCACCAGCGACAGGGTAAGAGGCGAGACCCAGTACTTC. Translating gives CATSDRVRGETQYF.

This clone was picked up one time. The rearrangement links TRBV5-8 to TRBJ1-1; D not resolved. The germline V and J ends were trimmed by 9 bases and 0 bases, with 9 bases remaining between them. This CDR3 is built from 12 residues. Germline CDR1 reads SGHTS; CDR2 reads YDEGEE. The CDR3 loop is CANPGMNTEAFF. The CDR3 DNA reads TGTGCCAACCCCGGTATGAACACTGAAGCTTTCTTT.

J is TRBJ1-2 and V is TRBV7-9; D gene unclear. The CDR3 is made up of 14 amino acids. Germline CDR1 is SEHNR and CDR2 is FQNEAQ (reference sequence). Trimming took off 2 bases at V and 2 bases at J, with 9 bases between the two ends. CDR3 loop: CASSLSVRNYGYTF. Written as DNA, the CDR3 is TGTGCCAGCAGCTTATCTGTCAGAAACTATGGCTACACCTTC.

This chain uses TRBV6-5 with TRBJ2-5, with D possibly being TRBD1 (6 bases). Germline V CDR1 and CDR2: MNHEY, SVGAGI. The CDR3 is 15 amino acids. V was trimmed by 5 bases and J by 1 base, leaving 14 bases between them. The CDR3 DNA is TGTGCCAGCAGTATACAGGGTATCCCCCAAGAGACCCAGTACTTC. Protein product: CASSIQGIPQETQYF.

This rearrangement joins TRBV6-5 to TRBJ2-1, with 12 positions matching TRBD2. Germline loops: CDR1 MNHEY, CDR2 SVGAGI. V lost 6 bases to trimming and J lost 6 bases; unmatched junction nucleotides: 6. The CDR3 has 15 residues. The CDR3 DNA is TGTGCCAGCAGGGCTAGCGGGAGGGTATCCAATGAGCAGTTCTTC. It codes for CASRASGRVSNEQFF.

V and J are TRBV6-2 or TRBV6-3 and TRBJ2-3, with 12 bases that match TRBD2. CDR3 size: 14 residues. V lost 6 bases, J lost 5 bases, and 3 bases stayed unmatched. Germline V gene lookup returns CDR1 MNHEY and CDR2 SVGEGT. The CDR3 reads CASSLGLAGDTQYF. The DNA of the CDR3 is TGTGCCAGCAGCCTGGGACTAGCGGGAGATACGCAGTATTTT.

The J gene is TRBJ2-7, the V gene TRBV29-1; 10 bases map to TRBD2. The CDR3 consists of 14 residues. Germline V gene data show CDR1 as SQVTM and CDR2 as ANQGSEA. V lost 5 bases and J lost 5; bases outside the gene matches: 9. CDR3 amino acids: CSVSKREGLDEQYF. In DNA, the CDR3 is TGCAGCGTTTCAAAGCGGGAGGGCCTTGACGAGCAGTACTTC.

With respect to this clone: The junction does not match germline at one end; this may be a read error. The chain uses TRBV29-1 and TRBJ2-3; 8 bases match TRBD2. Germline V lookup: CDR1 SQVTM, CDR2 ANQGSEA. This CDR3 has 12 residues. This CDR3 is CSGERTSHTQYF. The DNA of the CDR3 is TGCAGCGGTGAAAGGACTAGCCATACGCAGTATTTT.

The V call is TRBV1, the J call TRBJ2-7; the listed D gene, TRBD2, was not tested against the DNA. TRBV1 is described as a pseudogene. The CDR3 extends over 15 amino acids. The CDR3 loop reads CTSSYSAGGPHEQYF. As DNA, the CDR3 is TGCACCAGCAGCTACTCAGCGGGAGGGCCCCACGAGCAGTACTTC.

The chain employs TRBV4-2 and TRBJ1-2; 10 bases match TRBD1. The V gene's germline CDR1 is LGHNA and CDR2 YNFKEQ. The V and J ends lost 6 bases and 6 bases, in that order; junction bases with no gene match: 7. This CDR3 contains 14 residues. The CDR3 sequence: CASSSGTGEDGYTF. Written as DNA, the CDR3 is TGTGCCAGCAGTTCCGGGACAGGGGAGGATGGCTACACCTTC.

This chain joins TRBV2 and TRBJ1-1, with D tentatively TRBD1 (5 bases). Per germline, CDR1 SNHLY and CDR2 FYNNEI. V was trimmed by 5 bases and J by 0 bases, leaving 16 bases between them. The CDR3 loop spans 16 amino acids. CDR3 residues: CASSYSLTEMNTEAFF. The CDR3, as DNA: TGTGCCAGCAGTTACTCTTTGACAGAAATGAACACTGAAGCTTTCTTT. Looking up the rest from reference TRBV2 and TRBJ1-1 gives the full variable domain: EPEVTQTPSHQVTQMGQEVILRCVPISNHLYFYWYRQILGQKVEFLVSFYNNEISEKSEIFDDQFSVERPDGSNFTLKIRSTKLEDSAMYFCASSYSLTEMNTEAFFGQGTRLTVV.

This chain uses TRBV6-1 with TRBJ2-7; tentative D call: TRBD1 (6 bases). V was cut by 4 bases and J by 0 bases, with 22 bases left in between. The CDR3 sequence is 18 residues long. Germline-derived CDR1 and CDR2 are MNHNS and SASEGT. The CDR3 coding sequence is TGTGCCAGCAGTGCCCGGACAGCCAGGAGCCCGAGCTCCTACGAGCAGTACTTC. Protein sequence: CASSARTARSPSSYEQYF.

V gene TRBV5-1 combines with J gene TRBJ2-7; TRBD1 agrees at 8 bases. CDR3 size: 15 residues. The germline gives CDR1 SGHRS, CDR2 YFSETQ. The V and J ends lost 4 bases and 2 bases, in that order; junction bases with no gene match: 8. CDR3 nucleotides: TGCGCCAGCAGCACACGCGGACAGGGTCCCTACGAGCAGTACTTC. Amino acid sequence: CASSTRGQGPYEQYF.

J is TRBJ2-7 and V is TRBV21-1; the table's D gene call, TRBD2, was not cross checked with the DNA. TRBV21-1 is flagged as a pseudogene. The CDR3 sequence is 16 residues long. The CDR3 spells CASSERTSGGPYEQYF. CDR3 nucleotide sequence: TGTGCCAGCAGCGAAAGGACTAGCGGGGGGCCCTACGAGCAGTACTTC.

This clone appeared a single time. The V gene is TRBV4-1, the J gene TRBJ2-1; possibly TRBD2 for D (5 bases). This CDR3 comprises 16 residues. The V end lost 4 bases, the J end lost 3 bases, and 16 bases lay between the germline ends. Germline CDR1 reads MGHRA; CDR2 reads YSYEKL. The CDR3 nucleotides read TGCGCCAGCAGCCGAGAGGTCCAGCGGAGCTACAATGAGCAGTTCTTC. Amino acid sequence: CASSREVQRSYNEQFF.

The rearrangement joins TRBV30 to TRBJ1-4; D possibly corresponds to TRBD1 (5 bases). Germline values: CDR1 GTSNPN, CDR2 SVGIG (reference sequence). The CDR3 spans 13 residues. The CDR3 reads CGFEDTPNEKLFF. For the CDR3, the DNA is TGTGGTTTTGAGGACACACCTAATGAAAAACTGTTTTTT.

The chain couples TRBV6-4 to TRBJ1-5; D is possibly TRBD1 (6 bases). From germline, CDR1 is MRHNA and CDR2 SNTAGT. The CDR3 length is 16 residues. Trimming pared 5 bases from V and 1 base from J, leaving 15 bases between. CDR3 in DNA: TGTGCCAGCAGTCCACAGGGCCTTGGGAGCAATCAGCCCCAGCATTTT. Translating it yields CASSPQGLGSNQPQHF.

The chain joins TRBV19 to TRBJ2-2, with TRBD1 matching over 10 bases. Trimming at V came to 5 bases and at J to 5 bases, leaving 2 bases not matched to a gene. The germline V gene encodes CDR1 LNHDA and CDR2 SQIVND (reference sequence). The CDR3 contains 14 residues. The CDR3 region has the DNA TGTGCCAGTAGTCGGGACAGGGGAACCGGGGAGCTGTTTTTT. It encodes CASSRDRGTGELFF.

The genes are TRBV11-2 and TRBJ1-6; 8 bases are shared with TRBD1. Germline V lookup: CDR1 SGHAT, CDR2 FQNNGV. CDR3 length: 16 residues. V lost 5 bases and J lost 6; bases outside the gene matches: 9. This CDR3 reads CASSPTDRGTNSPLHF. The DNA for the CDR3 is TGTGCCAGCAGCCCAACAGACAGGGGAACTAATTCACCCCTCCACTTT.

The V gene is TRBV4-2, the J gene TRBJ2-1; D call uncertain. The ends were cut back, 1 base at V and 6 bases at J, with 10 bases in the middle. This CDR3 is 14 amino acids long. Per the germline V gene, CDR1 is LGHNA and CDR2 is YNFKEQ. CDR3 protein: CASSQVRALNEQFF. CDR3 in DNA: TGTGCCAGCAGCCAAGTCCGAGCCCTCAATGAGCAGTTCTTC.

This rearrangement joins TRBV7-9 to TRBJ2-3, with D perhaps matching TRBD1 (6 bases). Trimming removed 2 bases from V and 2 bases from J, with 11 bases in between. The CDR3 totals 15 residues. In germline, CDR1 is SEHNR, CDR2 FQNEAQ (reference sequence). CDR3 nucleotides: TGTGCCAGCAGCTTAACCGGACAGAACACAGATACGCAGTATTTT. Amino acids: CASSLTGQNTDTQYF.

The genes are TRBV5-1 and TRBJ2-7, with a weak D call TRBD2 (5 bases). Trimming cost V 0 bases and J 10 bases, with 11 bases left between them. Per germline, CDR1 SGHRS and CDR2 YFSETQ. This CDR3 region has 12 residues. CDR3 DNA: TGCGCCAGCAGCTTGGAAAAGGGAGTACAGTACTTC. Residues: CASSLEKGVQYF. Drawing the rest from reference TRBV5-1 and TRBJ2-7, the complete variable domain is KAGVTQTPRYLIKTRGQQVTLSCSPISGHRSVSWYQQTPGQGLQFLFEYFSETQRNKGNFPGRFSGRQFSNSRSEMNVSTLELGDSALYLCASSLEKGVQYFGPGTRLTVT.

This clone was counted a single time. The genes are TRBV19 and TRBJ1-2; TRBD1 matches at 11 bases. The CDR3 is 15 amino acids. Germline trimming cut 4 bases from V and 7 bases from J; bases unmatched to any gene: 8. The germline gives CDR1 LNHDA, CDR2 SQIVND (reference sequence). CDR3 sequence: CASSRRTGGYLGYTF. The CDR3 DNA reads as TGTGCCAGTAGTAGGAGGACAGGGGGCTACCTTGGCTACACCTTC. The full variable domain, with the rest looked up from reference TRBV19 and TRBJ1-2, is DGGITQSPKYLFRKEGQNVTLSCEQNLNHDAMYWYRQDPGQGLRLIYYSQIVNDFQKGDIAEGYSVSREKKESFPLTVTSAQKNPTAFYLCASSRRTGGYLGYTFGSGTRLTVV.

The chain combines TRBV19 with TRBJ1-4; TRBD1 might be the D (5 bases). The V end was cut by 3 bases, the J end by 8 bases, with 13 bases between. Germline lookup yields CDR1 LNHDA and CDR2 SQIVND (reference sequence). The CDR3 totals 14 residues. This CDR3 is CASSILQGKEKLFF. CDR3 sequence (DNA): TGTGCCAGTAGTATCTTGCAGGGCAAGGAAAAACTGTTTTTT.